Each of the 27 T cell receptor beta chains below was sequenced from the same sample in a study of blood T cell repertoires in COVID-19. Clones were sequenced by immunoSEQ multiplex PCR, and TCRdb holds only the in-frame ones, with some missing. The sample comprises 200,000 or so clones, about 79% of which are singletons, and 2% to 2.5% rests with the top ten. What was sequenced was peripheral blood. These TCRs come from a man aged 40-55 years who had recovered from COVID-19.

This clone was picked up a small number of times. This chain joins TRBV2 and TRBJ1-5, with D unclear. V was shortened by 4 bases and J by 4 bases, with 11 bases between the two germline ends. CDR1 is SNHLY, CDR2 FYNNEI, per germline. The CDR3 spans 14 residues. This CDR3 is CASSVRSSNQPQHF. The CDR3 DNA follows: TGTGCCAGCAGTGTGCGGAGTAGTAATCAGCCCCAGCATTTT.

The table lists this clone with a few counts. The CDR3 spells CASSEGTVNEKLFF. DNA of the CDR3: TGTGCCAGCAGCGAAGGGACAGTTAATGAAAAACTGTTTTTT. The rearrangement joins TRBV7-9 to TRBJ1-4; 7 bases fit TRBD1. This CDR3 has 14 amino acids. The trim removed 5 bases at V and 4 bases at J, leaving 4 bases unmatched. CDR1 and CDR2 from the germline V gene are SEHNR and FQNEAQ (reference sequence).

This clone was found a few times. The chain employs TRBV4-3 and TRBJ1-2; D is unresolved. Germline V gene lookup returns CDR1 LGHNA and CDR2 YSLEER. This CDR3 has 14 amino acids. V dropped 0 bases and J dropped 4 bases, with 9 bases sitting between them. In DNA, the CDR3 is TGCGCCAGCAGCCAAGATTCGCGGTTCTATGGCTACACCTTC. Its translation: CASSQDSRFYGYTF.

The chain recombines TRBV5-4 with TRBJ1-2; maybe TRBD1 (5 bases). Trimming removed 3 bases from V and 5 bases from J, with 14 bases in between. Germline CDR1 SGHNT, CDR2 YYREEE (reference sequence). The CDR3 sequence is 14 residues long. The CDR3 DNA follows: TGTGCCAGCAGCTCCCAGGGTGGCAATTATGGCTACACCTTC. Translating it yields CASSSQGGNYGYTF.

V usage is TRBV11-3 and J usage is TRBJ2-7; D gene ambiguous. Per germline, CDR1 SGHNT and CDR2 YENEEA. CDR3 length: 12 amino acids. V dropped 8 bases and J dropped 3 bases, with 11 bases sitting between them. The CDR3 region has the DNA TGTGCCAGCTCAGGTCTCCTCTACGAGCAGTACTTC. This codes for CASSGLLYEQYF.

This clone was counted a single time. The rearrangement joins TRBV18 to TRBJ2-7; 8 bases line up with TRBD1. Germline CDR1 is KGHSH and CDR2 is LQKENI. Trimming removed 5 bases from V and 2 bases from J; junction bases left unmatched: 8. CDR3 size: 15 residues. The CDR3, as DNA: TGTGCCAGCTCAAATCCGGGACAGGAAACCTACGAGCAGTACTTC. Translation gives CASSNPGQETYEQYF.

V is TRBV30 and J is TRBJ2-3; 12 bases align to TRBD2. In germline, CDR1 is GTSNPN, CDR2 SVGIG (reference sequence). CDR3 length equals 14 residues. V lost 5 bases to trimming and J lost 2 bases; unmatched junction nucleotides: 2. CDR3 in DNA: TGTGCCTGGCGACTAGCGGGGGACACAGATACGCAGTATTTT. This encodes CAWRLAGDTDTQYF.

This clone was found once. The chain links TRBV11-3 to TRBJ2-5; 8 bases fit TRBD2. Trimming removed 1 base from V and 0 bases from J; junction bases left unmatched: 4. Germline CDR1 and CDR2: SGHNT and YENEEA. The CDR3 length is 16 residues. The CDR3 bases are TGTGCCAGCAGCTTAGGGGATAGCGGGGACCAAGAGACCCAGTACTTC. Encoded protein: CASSLGDSGDQETQYF.

This chain links TRBV2 with TRBJ1-6; 7 bases are a match to TRBD1. The CDR3 contains 14 residues. Germline loops: CDR1 SNHLY, CDR2 FYNNEI. V lost 6 bases to trimming and J lost 8 bases; unmatched junction nucleotides: 7. CDR3 in amino acids: CASSPRGPDSPLHF. CDR3 sequence (DNA): TGTGCCAGCAGCCCGAGGGGGCCGGATTCACCCCTCCACTTT. The whole variable domain, filled in from reference TRBV2 and TRBJ1-6, reads EPEVTQTPSHQVTQMGQEVILRCVPISNHLYFYWYRQILGQKVEFLVSFYNNEISEKSEIFDDQFSVERPDGSNFTLKIRSTKLEDSAMYFCASSPRGPDSPLHFGNGTRLTVT.

This chain connects TRBV10-1 to TRBJ2-2, with 12 positions matching TRBD2. Germline CDR1 is WNHNN and CDR2 is SYGVQD (reference sequence). There are 18 residues in the CDR3. After removal of 6 bases from V and 1 base from J, the junction contained 9 bases not matched to a gene. CDR3 loop: CASSPGLAGIMNTGELFF. The CDR3 bases are TGCGCCAGCAGCCCTGGACTAGCGGGGATAATGAACACCGGGGAGCTGTTTTTT.

This chain joins TRBV18 and TRBJ1-5; D call uncertain. V was cut by 3 bases and J by 1 base, with 13 bases left in between. The CDR3 is made up of 16 amino acids. CDR1 and CDR2 (germline): KGHSH, LQKENI. The CDR3 spells CASSPYKSGSNQPQHF. The DNA for the CDR3 is TGTGCCAGCTCACCGTACAAGAGCGGGAGCAATCAGCCCCAGCATTTT.

The rearrangement joins TRBV7-2 to TRBJ2-7; D perhaps matches TRBD2 (5 bases). This CDR3 region has 17 residues. V was clipped by 1 base and J by 0 bases, with 16 bases between them. CDR1 SGHTA and CDR2 FQGNSA come from the germline V gene. The CDR3 here is CASSLESRAPSSYEQYF. CDR3 in DNA: TGTGCCAGCAGCTTAGAGTCGAGGGCTCCTAGCTCCTACGAGCAGTACTTC.

J is TRBJ2-1 and V is TRBV2, with a tentative D call TRBD2 (6 bases). The CDR3 runs to 15 residues. Trimming left V 6 bases short and J 2 bases short, with 14 bases between. Germline V gene data show CDR1 as SNHLY and CDR2 as FYNNEI. As DNA, the CDR3 is TGTGCCAGCAGCGGGGGTCCGCGGGCCTACAATGAGCAGTTCTTC. Protein sequence: CASSGGPRAYNEQFF.

V is TRBV19 and J is TRBJ2-7; 10 bases agree with TRBD1. Germline loops: CDR1 LNHDA, CDR2 SQIVND (reference sequence). The V gene end was trimmed by 5 bases and the J gene end by 2 bases; junction bases not matched to a gene: 3. This CDR3 contains 14 residues. The CDR3 reads CASSVGQGAYEQYF. CDR3 in DNA: TGTGCCAGTAGTGTCGGACAGGGGGCCTACGAGCAGTACTTC.

The chain links TRBV2 to TRBJ1-2; no definite D call. The V gene lost 1 base and the J gene lost 2 bases, with 20 bases spanning the gap. CDR1 is SNHLY, CDR2 FYNNEI, per germline. There are 18 residues in the CDR3. CDR3 DNA: TGTGCCAGCAGTGAAGTAAATCGCTCCAGGAATCGAAACTATGGCTACACCTTC. Protein product: CASSEVNRSRNRNYGYTF.

The genes are TRBV7-2 and TRBJ2-3, with 13 bases fitting TRBD2. This CDR3 spans 17 amino acids. J lost 3 bases, V lost 4 bases, and 7 bases had no gene match. In germline, CDR1 is SGHTA, CDR2 FQGNSA. DNA of the CDR3: TGTGCCAGCAGCTCCGGACTAGCGGGAGCATTTACAGATACGCAGTATTTT. This translates into CASSSGLAGAFTDTQYF.

This chain joins TRBV6-5 and TRBJ1-2; D ambiguous. The V gene lost 7 bases and the J gene lost 4 bases, with 7 bases spanning the gap. The CDR3 is made up of 11 amino acids. Germline values: CDR1 MNHEY, CDR2 SVGAGI. The CDR3 reads CASTDSYGYTF. Here the CDR3 DNA reads TGTGCCAGCACGGACTCCTATGGCTACACCTTC.

This clone was seen a single time. The V call is TRBV27, the J call TRBJ2-5, with 8 bases identical to TRBD2. V shed 6 bases and J 6 bases; nucleotides not matched to a gene: 9. The CDR3 sequence is 14 residues long. Germline assignment: CDR1 MNHEY and CDR2 SMNVEV (reference sequence). The CDR3 is CASSPREGWKTQYF. DNA for the CDR3: TGTGCCAGCAGCCCCCGGGAGGGGTGGAAGACCCAGTACTTC.

V usage is TRBV4-3 and J usage is TRBJ1-2; the D gene is possibly TRBD1 (6 bases). V was pared by 4 bases and J by 4 bases, with 22 bases between. Germline V gene data show CDR1 as LGHNA and CDR2 as YSLEER. The CDR3 has 17 amino acids. The CDR3 sequence: CASSLMGGEDSPYGYTF. Written as DNA, the CDR3 is TGCGCCAGCAGCCTTATGGGGGGGGAGGACAGCCCCTATGGCTACACCTTC.

The chain joins TRBV6-5 to TRBJ2-1; D gene ambiguous. The V end was cut by 2 bases, the J end by 9 bases, with 5 bases between. CDR1 is MNHEY, CDR2 SVGAGI, per germline. This CDR3 comprises 11 residues. CDR3 in DNA: TGTGCCAGCAGTTACGGCGGTGAGCAGTTCTTC. It is translated as CASSYGGEQFF.

The chain uses TRBV3-1 (or the pseudogene TRBV3-2) and TRBJ2-5; D remains unclear. V was shortened by 4 bases and J by 1 base, with 4 bases between the two germline ends. The CDR3 has 12 amino acids. Germline V gene lookup returns CDR1 LGHDT and CDR2 YNNKEL (reference sequence). DNA for the CDR3: TGTGCCAGCAGCCTCTCCCAAGAGACCCAGTACTTC. It is translated as CASSLSQETQYF.

As for this clone: Additional DNA sequences in this sample encode the identical CDR3. The rearrangement uses TRBV15 and TRBJ1-1; D uncertain. Trimming removed 0 bases at V and 0 bases at J, with 2 bases between. The CDR3 extends over 13 amino acids. The V gene's germline CDR1 is LNHNV and CDR2 YYDKDF (reference sequence). DNA for the CDR3: TGTGCCACCAGCAGAGATATGAACACTGAAGCTTTCTTT. This encodes CATSRDMNTEAFF.

This chain joins TRBV5-6 and TRBJ2-2, with no clear D. Germline V CDR1 and CDR2: SGHDT, YYEEEE. Deletions cut 4 bases from V and 8 bases from J, with 6 bases between. There are 11 residues in the CDR3. CDR3 protein: CASSRFGELFF. Written as DNA, the CDR3 is TGTGCCAGCAGCCGGTTTGGGGAGCTGTTTTTT. The complete variable domain, with remaining parts taken from reference TRBV5-6 and TRBJ2-2, reads DAGVTQSPTHLIKTRGQQVTLRCSPKSGHDTVSWYQQALGQGPQFIFQYYEEEERQRGNFPDRFSGHQFPNYSSELNVNALLLGDSALYLCASSRFGELFFGEGSRLTVL.

Remarks on this clone: A junction boundary mismatches the germline segment, possibly from a read error. V is TRBV7-7 and J is TRBJ2-2, with 13 bases fitting TRBD2. CDR1 is SSHAT, CDR2 FNYEAQ, per germline (reference sequence). The CDR3 covers 19 residues. CDR3 nucleotides: TGTGCTAGCAGCCCCTTTAGACTAGCGGGGGGTTTGAACACCGGGGAGCTGTTTTTT. This encodes CASSPFRLAGGLNTGELFF.

This clone is a singleton in its sample. The V and J genes are TRBV11-2 and TRBJ1-1; 8 bases align to TRBD1. Trimming took 5 bases from V and 4 from J; bases not matched to a gene: 3. The CDR3 spans 13 residues. Germline lookup yields CDR1 SGHAT and CDR2 FQNNGV. The CDR3 loop reads CASSKDRVTEAFF. DNA of the CDR3: TGTGCCAGCAGCAAGGACAGGGTCACTGAAGCTTTCTTT.

V gene TRBV11-3 combines with J gene TRBJ2-7; 8 nucleotides align to TRBD2. Germline assignment: CDR1 SGHNT and CDR2 YENEEA. CDR3 length: 15 residues. Trimming removed 1 base from V and 5 bases from J; junction bases left unmatched: 7. The CDR3 is CASSLGTSREDEQYF. In DNA form, the CDR3 reads TGTGCCAGCAGCTTAGGGACTAGCCGTGAAGACGAGCAGTACTTC. The variable domain in full, with the rest retrieved from reference TRBV11-3 and TRBJ2-7, is EAGVVQSPRYKIIEKKQPVAFWCNPISGHNTLYWYLQNLGQGPELLIRYENEEAVDDSQLPKDRFSAERLKGVDSTLKIQPAELGDSAVYLCASSLGTSREDEQYFGPGTRLTVT.

The gene calls are TRBV7-9 and TRBJ1-4, with D unclear. Between the trimmed V and J ends, which lost 2 bases and 13 bases, there was a span of 11 bases. The germline CDR1 and CDR2 sequences are SEHNR and FQNEAQ (reference sequence). The CDR3 is made up of 12 amino acids. The CDR3 sequence: CASSLRGGRLFF. The CDR3 DNA is TGTGCCAGCAGCTTAAGAGGTGGGAGACTGTTTTTT.